This entry features one T cell receptor beta chain sequence. TCRdb's table, derived via immunoSEQ multiplex PCR, lists solely in-frame clones and lacks some. Among a few hundred thousand clones listed, over 75% were seen once. These data come from a study of blood T cell repertoires in COVID-19. With V trimmed by 1 base and J by 5 bases, 11 bases remained unmatched. Germline V gene sequence: CDR1 SGHKS, CDR2 YYEKEE (reference sequence). The CDR3 loop spans 16 amino acids. Seattle patients were enrolled during active infection and followed longitudinally. The chain combines TRBV5-5 with TRBJ2-5; 7 nucleotides align to TRBD2. The source material was peripheral blood. The TCR originated in a human donor with COVID-19, enrolled during active disease. The donor label of this sample is uncertain. The CDR3 loop is CASSLSGREVWETQYF. CDR3 DNA sequence: TGTGCCAGCAGCTTGTCGGGGAGGGAAGTATGGGAGACCCAGTACTTC.